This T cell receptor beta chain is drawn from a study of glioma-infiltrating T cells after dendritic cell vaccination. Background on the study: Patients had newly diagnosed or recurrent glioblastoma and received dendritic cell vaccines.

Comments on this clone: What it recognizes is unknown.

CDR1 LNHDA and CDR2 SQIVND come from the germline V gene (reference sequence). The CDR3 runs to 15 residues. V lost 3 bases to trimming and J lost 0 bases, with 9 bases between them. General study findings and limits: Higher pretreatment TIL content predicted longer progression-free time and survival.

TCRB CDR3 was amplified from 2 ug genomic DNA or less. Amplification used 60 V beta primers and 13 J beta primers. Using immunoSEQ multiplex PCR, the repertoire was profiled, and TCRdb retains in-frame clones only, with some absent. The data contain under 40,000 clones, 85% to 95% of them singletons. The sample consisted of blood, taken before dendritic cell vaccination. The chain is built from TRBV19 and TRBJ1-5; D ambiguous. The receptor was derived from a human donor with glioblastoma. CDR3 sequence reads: CASSIEAASNQPQHF. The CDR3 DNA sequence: TGTGCCAGTAGTATCGAGGCAGCTAGCAATCAGCCCCAGCATTTT.